The 18 T cell receptor beta chains presented below share a single source sample, sequenced in a study of blood T cell repertoires in COVID-19. TCRdb keeps only in-frame clones here, not all; method: immunoSEQ multiplex PCR. The table lists some 160,000 clones, 88% of them singletons. Sequenced: peripheral blood. These receptors all stem from a man over 45 who had recovered from COVID-19.

This clone was observed a single time. V gene TRBV20-1 combines with J gene TRBJ2-7, with TRBD1 matching over 9 bases. The CDR3 contains 15 residues. The germline CDR1 and CDR2 sequences are DFQATT and SNEGSKA (reference sequence). V trimming: 3 bases; J trimming: 7 bases; junction bases outside the gene matches: 13. The CDR3 is CSASMDRGPQWEQYF. The CDR3 nucleotides read TGCAGTGCTAGTATGGACAGGGGTCCCCAGTGGGAGCAGTACTTC.

This CDR3 reads CASSQSQPRGSYNEQFF. The CDR3, as DNA: TGCGCCAGCAGCCAATCTCAACCCCGCGGGTCCTACAATGAGCAGTTCTTC. The chain joins TRBV4-1 to TRBJ2-1, with D tentatively TRBD2 (5 bases). V gave up 2 bases and J gave up 1 base, with 15 bases separating them. This CDR3 has 17 residues. Germline V gives CDR1 MGHRA, CDR2 YSYEKL.

This clone was observed a handful of times. The chain combines TRBV7-9 with TRBJ1-5; no clear D. This CDR3 comprises 15 residues. Between the trimmed V and J ends, which lost 5 bases and 6 bases, there was a span of 17 bases. CDR1 SEHNR and CDR2 FQNEAQ come from the germline V gene (reference sequence). The CDR3 spells CASSPRGGGSQPQHF. The CDR3 region has the DNA TGTGCCAGCAGCCCCCGAGGAGGTGGCAGTCAGCCCCAGCATTTT.

The rearrangement uses TRBV6-5 and TRBJ1-2; 10 bases match TRBD1. CDR3 size: 14 residues. The J segment lost 8 bases and the V segment lost 7 bases, leaving 10 bases of the junction unmatched. Germline V gene lookup returns CDR1 MNHEY and CDR2 SVGAGI. The CDR3 here is CASIRTGTGEGYTF. CDR3 nucleotides: TGTGCCAGCATCCGGACCGGGACAGGGGAAGGCTACACCTTC.

The chain uses TRBV4-2 and TRBJ1-1; D is perhaps TRBD1 (5 bases). This CDR3 has 14 amino acids. The V gene's germline CDR1 is LGHNA and CDR2 YNFKEQ. The ends were cut back, 3 bases at V and 4 bases at J, with 12 bases in the middle. The CDR3 nucleotides read TGTGCCAGCAGCCATGACAAAGGGGTCACTGAAGCTTTCTTT. Translation: CASSHDKGVTEAFF.

The chain has TRBV6-5 and TRBJ2-5, with a tentative D call TRBD2 (5 bases). Germline V CDR1 and CDR2: MNHEY, SVGAGI. The CDR3 is 14 residues long. Trimming left V 5 bases short and J 0 bases short, with 10 bases between. The CDR3 DNA follows: TGTGCCAGCAGTCCCCGGACTTACCAAGAGACCCAGTACTTC. Translation gives CASSPRTYQETQYF.

The gene calls are TRBV4-3 and TRBJ1-2; D remains unclear. This CDR3 comprises 15 residues. CDR1 is LGHNA, CDR2 YSLEER, per germline. Trimming removed 1 base from V and 8 bases from J, with 17 bases in between. The CDR3 loop is CASSQGGEPREGYTF. As DNA, the CDR3 is TGCGCCAGCAGCCAAGGGGGAGAGCCGAGGGAAGGCTACACCTTC.

The chain joins TRBV27 to TRBJ2-7; TRBD2 might be the D (5 bases). The CDR3 is made up of 12 amino acids. V lost 9 bases and J 0 bases, leaving 9 bases between the germline ends. Germline V gives CDR1 MNHEY, CDR2 SMNVEV (reference sequence). CDR3 nucleotide sequence: TGTGCCAGTGGACGGGACTCCTACGAGCAGTACTTC. Its translation: CASGRDSYEQYF.

The CDR3 bases are TGTGCCAGCAGTTCGGAGGGTGGCTACACCTTC. Translating gives CASSSEGGYTF. This sequence joins TRBV6-2 or TRBV6-3 and TRBJ1-2, with no clear D. The CDR3 sequence is 11 residues long. Germline V gene sequence: CDR1 MNHEY, CDR2 SVGEGT. With 4 bases removed from V and 7 bases from J, the gap between germline ends came to 7 bases.

This clone has more than one count but fewer than ten. CDR3 nucleotides: TGTGCCAGCAGCACCGTGATAGCGGGAGGGCCTGATACGCAGTATTTT. It yields the protein CASSTVIAGGPDTQYF. This rearrangement joins TRBV7-6 to TRBJ2-3; TRBD2 agrees at 11 bases. Germline CDR1 reads SGHVS; CDR2 reads FNYEAQ. V lost 5 bases, J lost 6 bases, and 10 bases stayed unmatched. The CDR3 consists of 16 residues.

The sample holds one count of this clone. The rearrangement uses TRBV18 and TRBJ2-2, with 9 bases aligning to TRBD2. The CDR3 is made up of 15 amino acids. V shed 6 bases, J shed 5 bases, and the junction held 7 bases outside the gene matches. The germline CDR1 and CDR2 sequences are KGHSH and LQKENI. CDR3: CASSLKSGGTGELFF. The CDR3 region has the DNA TGTGCCAGCTCTCTGAAGAGCGGGGGGACCGGGGAGCTGTTTTTT. Full variable domain (outside the CDR3, taken from reference TRBV18 and TRBJ2-2): NAGVMQNPRHLVRRRGQEARLRCSPMKGHSHVYWYRQLPEEGLKFMVYLQKENIIDESGMPKERFSAEFPKEGPSILRIQQVVRGDSAAYFCASSLKSGGTGELFFGEGSRLTVL.

The V call is TRBV2, the J call TRBJ1-5, with D hard to call. Between the trimmed V and J ends, which lost 6 bases and 4 bases, there was a span of 10 bases. The CDR3 contains 13 residues. Germline V lookup: CDR1 SNHLY, CDR2 FYNNEI. For the CDR3, the DNA is TGTGCCAGCAGAGCGGAGGGTAATCAGCCCCAGCATTTT. This encodes CASRAEGNQPQHF.

V and J are TRBV30 and TRBJ1-6; unclear D gene. V lost 2 bases and J 10 bases, leaving 12 bases between the germline ends. The CDR3 spans 13 residues. Germline lookup yields CDR1 GTSNPN and CDR2 SVGIG (reference sequence). In DNA, the CDR3 is TGTGCCTGGAGTTTACCTCCTCAGTCACCCCTCCACTTT. This codes for CAWSLPPQSPLHF.

The CDR3 DNA follows: TGTGCCAGCAGCCCAGGGGGACTAGCATTAGATACGCAGTATTTT. Amino acid sequence: CASSPGGLALDTQYF. The chain joins TRBV6-2 or TRBV6-3 to TRBJ2-3; 9 bases match TRBD2. V trimming: 6 bases; J trimming: 5 bases; junction bases outside the gene matches: 9. The CDR3 contains 15 residues. Germline-derived CDR1 and CDR2 are MNHEY and SVGEGT.

The genes are TRBV28 and TRBJ2-7, with D possibly TRBD1 on 6 matching bases. The CDR3 has 14 residues. The germline V and J ends were trimmed by 10 bases and 0 bases, with 16 bases remaining between them. CDR1 is MDHEN, CDR2 SYDVKM, per germline. CDR3 sequence reads: CATATGRTSYEQYF. In nucleotides, the CDR3 is TGTGCCACCGCCACAGGGCGAACCTCCTACGAGCAGTACTTC.

This clone turned up a few times. This rearrangement joins TRBV7-2 to TRBJ2-1, with a tentative D call TRBD1 (5 bases). The germline V gene has CDR1 SGHTA and CDR2 FQGNSA. With 1 base removed from V and 0 bases from J, the gap between germline ends came to 10 bases. The CDR3 contains 16 residues. CDR3 bases: TGTGCCAGCAGCTTAGGTCAGGGCGGCTCCTACAATGAGCAGTTCTTC. This codes for CASSLGQGGSYNEQFF.

V usage is TRBV9 and J usage is TRBJ2-1, with 12 positions matching TRBD1. V lost 4 bases and J lost 4; bases outside the gene matches: 9. CDR3 length equals 17 residues. Germline V lookup: CDR1 SGDLS, CDR2 YYNGEE. The CDR3 bases are TGTGCCAGCAGCCCAGATGGGACAGGGGGCGGTTACAATGAGCAGTTCTTC. This gives the protein CASSPDGTGGGYNEQFF.

The chain employs TRBV6-5 and TRBJ1-1, with 7 bases that match TRBD1. The junction had 5 bases not matched to a gene; V was cut back by 7 bases and J by 0 bases. Germline CDR1 and CDR2: MNHEY and SVGAGI. The CDR3 spans 14 residues. This CDR3 is CASTGTVLNTEAFF. Here the CDR3 DNA reads TGTGCCAGCACCGGGACAGTCCTGAACACTGAAGCTTTCTTT.